The source of this T cell receptor (beta chain) is a study of blood T cell repertoires in COVID-19. Overall study: T cells, B-cell-depleted T cells, or PBMCs supplied cDNA or gDNA.

This CDR3 has 15 residues. CDR1 is LNHNV, CDR2 YYDKDF, per germline (reference sequence). The V and J ends lost 0 bases and 2 bases respectively, with 10 bases between them. Source study methods: Quantification of nucleated cells was approximated via reference gene primer amplification. The repertoire was sequenced with immunoSEQ multiplex PCR; TCRdb's copy has only in-frame clones and lacks some. Clone size and V and J calls were adopted from that table, with D and trimming inferred from the DNA. The sample yields approximately 190,000 clones, about 80% seen once. This receptor was taken from a man aged 60 to 75 with acute or convalescent COVID-19. The specimen sequenced was peripheral blood. The chain joins TRBV15 to TRBJ1-2, with D uncertain. The CDR3 sequence: CATSRDGGVNYGYTF. CDR3 sequence (DNA): TGTGCCACCAGCAGAGATGGTGGAGTAAACTATGGCTACACCTTC.